Listed here are 5 T cell receptor beta chains from one sample, sequenced in a study of cytotoxic CD8 clonotypes in ibrutinib-treated CLL. Using immunoSEQ multiplex PCR, the repertoire was profiled, and TCRdb retains in-frame clones only, with some absent. The sample holds roughly 52,000 clones, around 53% seen once. Specimen: PBMCs, collected after 12 months of ibrutinib treatment. The receptors here all came from a human donor with chronic lymphocytic leukemia.

The chain carries TRBV27 and TRBJ2-7; 11 bases align to TRBD2. Germline CDR1 reads MNHEY; CDR2 reads SMNVEV (reference sequence). The CDR3 consists of 18 residues. V gave up 7 bases and J gave up 2 bases; unmatched junction bases: 16. CDR3 DNA: TGTGCCAGCACCCCTCTAGCGGGAGGTCGGAGGGAAGCCTACGAGCAGTACTTC. Translated: CASTPLAGGRREAYEQYF.

The chain joins TRBV6-1 to TRBJ2-7; 8 bases are shared with TRBD1. The V gene end was trimmed by 6 bases and the J gene end by 5 bases; junction bases not matched to a gene: 6. CDR3 length: 13 amino acids. In germline, CDR1 is MNHNS, CDR2 SASEGT. The CDR3 DNA sequence: TGTGCCAGCAGAAGGAACAGGGGGGACGAGCAGTACTTC. Protein product: CASRRNRGDEQYF.

At least ten counts were recorded for this clone. V usage is TRBV18 and J usage is TRBJ1-1; D is unresolved. This CDR3 spans 14 amino acids. In germline, CDR1 is KGHSH, CDR2 LQKENI. V was shortened by 9 bases and J by 4 bases, with 18 bases between the two germline ends. CDR3 DNA sequence: TGTGCCAGTCTCACCACTGGTAGAGTCACTGAAGCTTTCTTT. It specifies CASLTTGRVTEAFF.

The rearrangement uses TRBV28 and TRBJ1-2; weak D call: TRBD1 (5 bases). CDR1 is MDHEN and CDR2 is SYDVKM in the germline V gene. V lost 4 bases and J lost 5, with 11 bases in between. This CDR3 is 13 amino acids long. CDR3 protein: CASSSSGRYGYTF. For the CDR3, the DNA is TGTGCCAGCAGTTCATCAGGGAGATATGGCTACACCTTC.

The chain uses TRBV10-3 and TRBJ1-1; D is unresolved. Germline V lookup: CDR1 ENHRY, CDR2 SYGVKD. The CDR3 contains 15 residues. V lost 7 bases and J lost 0, with 15 bases in between. CDR3 in DNA: TGTGCCATCACCCCGGGAGGTATCGTGAACACTGAAGCTTTCTTT. Residues: CAITPGGIVNTEAFF.